The rows below give T cell receptor beta chains drawn from one sample of a study of siplizumab effects on memory and regulatory T cells. Produced via immunoSEQ multiplex PCR; TCRdb's table is partial and in-frame only. The table has about 87,000 clones, about 94% seen once. Sequencing was performed on non-Treg CD4+ T cells sorted from blood. All receptors come from a human donor in good health. Both conserved end residues are part of each CDR3. D genes are given only for firm matches. Only some rows state a clone size, as once, few, many or a class for expanded clones.

V gene	CDR3 length	D gene	clone size	J gene	CDR3 protein	CDR3 DNA
TRBV7-2	16	NA	NA	TRBJ2-1	CASSLVGSGGHNEQFF	TGTGCCAGCAGCTTAGTGGGCTCCGGAGGGCACAATGAGCAGTTCTTC
TRBV6-6	15	NA	NA	TRBJ2-1	CASTLLGPQSTEQFF	TGTGCCAGCACCCTACTCGGGCCCCAGTCTACTGAGCAGTTCTTC
TRBV7-3	16	NA	NA	TRBJ2-5	CASSTTGGALQETQYF	TGTGCCAGCAGTACGACAGGCGGGGCCCTCCAAGAGACCCAGTACTTC
TRBV7-6	14	NA	NA	TRBJ1-1	CASSSTGESLEAFF	TGTGCCAGCAGCTCGACGGGAGAATCCCTAGAAGCTTTCTTT
TRBV7-8	16	TRBD1	NA	TRBJ1-6	CASSLDTGGGGSPLHF	TGTGCCAGCAGCTTAGATACAGGGGGGGGAGGCTCACCCCTCCACTTT
TRBV27	16	TRBD2	NA	TRBJ2-7	CASSLAPSGRVGKQYF	TGTGCCAGCAGTTTGGCCCCCAGCGGGAGGGTTGGGAAGCAGTACTTC
TRBV18	14	NA	once	TRBJ1-3	CASSPQGLGNTIYF	TGTGCCAGCTCTCCTCAGGGTCTCGGAAACACCATATATTTT
TRBV11-3	13	NA	NA	TRBJ2-7	CASSLDRTRQQYF	TGTGCCAGCAGCTTAGATAGGACCAGGCAGCAGTACTTC
TRBV20-1	11	NA	NA	TRBJ1-1	CSARGDAEAFF	TGCAGTGCCAGGGGAGACGCTGAAGCTTTCTTT
TRBV15	13	NA	NA	TRBJ1-1	CATSRERNTEAFF	TGTGCCACCAGCAGAGAACGGAACACTGAAGCTTTCTTT
TRBV5-1	16	TRBD1	NA	TRBJ1-4	CASSKTGGPTNEKLFF	TGCGCCAGCAGCAAGACAGGGGGCCCCACTAATGAAAAACTGTTTTTT
TRBV15	16	NA	NA	TRBJ1-3	CATSRDSGAKGNTIYF	TGTGCCACCAGCAGAGATAGCGGCGCGAAGGGAAACACCATATATTTT
TRBV9	13	NA	NA	TRBJ1-2	CASSVEGVYGYTF	TGTGCCAGCAGCGTAGAGGGGGTTTATGGCTACACCTTC
TRBV9	14	NA	NA	TRBJ1-3	CASSLRNSGNTIYF	TGTGCCAGCAGCTTAAGAAACTCTGGAAACACCATATATTTT
TRBV19	15	NA	NA	TRBJ2-1	CASSIGAVSYNEQFF	TGTGCCAGTAGTATAGGGGCTGTATCCTACAATGAGCAGTTCTTC
TRBV7-2	14	NA	NA	TRBJ1-4	CASSRQSTNEKLFF	TGTGCCAGCAGCCGACAGTCAACTAATGAAAAACTGTTTTTT
TRBV11-3	13	TRBD1	NA	TRBJ2-1	CASSSGTDNEQFF	TGTGCCAGCAGCTCAGGGACAGACAATGAGCAGTTCTTC
TRBV7-9	16	TRBD2	NA	TRBJ2-1	CASSLASGQRYNEQFF	TGTGCCAGCAGCTTGGCTAGCGGGCAGAGGTACAATGAGCAGTTCTTC
TRBV9	16	NA	NA	TRBJ1-5	CASSARTAYSNQPQHF	TGTGCCAGCAGCGCCAGGACAGCTTATAGCAATCAGCCCCAGCATTTT
TRBV5-1	18	TRBD1	few	TRBJ2-6	CASSLLDRGGSGANVLTF	TGCGCCAGCAGCTTGCTGGACAGGGGGGGCTCTGGGGCCAACGTCCTGACTTTC
TRBV4-1	16	TRBD2	NA	TRBJ2-3	CASSLRLAGDTDTQYF	TGCGCCAGCAGCCTGAGACTAGCGGGAGACACAGATACGCAGTATTTT
TRBV18	13	NA	NA	TRBJ2-5	CASSPTPQETQYF	TGTGCCAGCTCACCAACCCCACAAGAGACCCAGTACTTC
TRBV30	14	TRBD1	NA	TRBJ1-4	CAWSVQGGGEKLFF	TGTGCCTGGAGTGTTCAGGGGGGAGGTGAAAAACTGTTTTTT
TRBV7-2	15	NA	NA	TRBJ1-4	CASSSRTANNEKLFF	TGTGCCAGCAGCTCGAGGACAGCTAATAATGAAAAACTGTTTTTT
TRBV30	13	NA	few	TRBJ1-5	CAWSVRSNQPQHF	TGTGCCTGGAGTGTAAGGAGCAATCAGCCCCAGCATTTT
TRBV12-5	13	NA	NA	TRBJ1-4	CASGGGSNEKLFF	TGTGCTAGTGGTGGGGGGTCTAATGAAAAACTGTTTTTT
TRBV27	17	NA	NA	TRBJ1-2	CASSFAPIRGLNYGYTF	TGTGCCAGCAGTTTCGCTCCGATTCGGGGCTTGAACTATGGCTACACCTTC
TRBV6-5	14	NA	NA	TRBJ2-7	CASSYGRSFYEQYF	TGTGCCAGCAGTTACGGCCGGAGCTTTTACGAGCAGTACTTC
TRBV6-1	14	TRBD1	NA	TRBJ1-1	CASNRDRDHTEAFF	TGTGCCAGCAACCGGGACAGGGATCACACTGAAGCTTTCTTT
TRBV7-2	13	NA	NA	TRBJ1-2	CASSLDGVGGYTF	TGTGCCAGCAGCTTAGACGGTGTCGGTGGCTACACCTTC
TRBV4-1	15	NA	NA	TRBJ1-6	CASSQDRVSNSPLHF	TGCGCCAGCAGCCAAGATCGGGTTTCGAATTCACCCCTCCACTTT
TRBV30	12	TRBD2	NA	TRBJ2-7	CAWSPPVQRGYF	TGTGCCTGGAGCCCCCCGGTACAGCGGGGGTACTTC
TRBV7-9	13	TRBD1	NA	TRBJ2-5	CASSLATQGEQYF	TGTGCCAGCAGCTTAGCGACCCAGGGGGAGCAGTACTTC
TRBV29-1	12	NA	NA	TRBJ1-2	CSGGRGGNGYTF	TGCAGCGGGGGCAGAGGGGGAAATGGCTACACCTTC
TRBV11-3	16	TRBD2	NA	TRBJ2-7	CASSLAFSGRPYEQYF	TGTGCCAGCAGCTTAGCCTTTAGCGGGAGACCCTACGAGCAGTACTTC
TRBV10-3	12	NA	NA	TRBJ2-3	CAIRGKTDTQYF	TGTGCCATCCGAGGGAAGACAGATACGCAGTATTTT
TRBV28	16	TRBD1	few	TRBJ2-1	CASSSWKTGGTNEQFF	TGTGCCAGCAGTTCCTGGAAGACAGGGGGTACCAATGAGCAGTTCTTC
TRBV6-6	14	NA	NA	TRBJ1-2	CASSLRDGREGYTF	TGTGCCAGCAGTCTCCGGGACGGCAGGGAGGGCTACACCTTC
TRBV29-1	14	TRBD1	NA	TRBJ2-2	CSVEGTGVIGELFF	TGCAGCGTTGAAGGGACAGGGGTTATCGGGGAGCTGTTTTTT
TRBV19	15	TRBD1	few	TRBJ1-2	CASTKMGQGANGYTF	TGTGCCAGTACCAAGATGGGACAGGGGGCTAACGGCTACACCTTC
TRBV6-1	15	TRBD1	NA	TRBJ2-5	CASSSLGQGRETQYF	TGTGCCAGCAGTTCACTTGGACAGGGCCGGGAGACCCAGTACTTC
TRBV25-1	15	NA	NA	TRBJ2-7	CASSDSGLRTREQYF	TGTGCCAGCAGTGACTCGGGACTCCGGACGAGGGAGCAGTACTTC
TRBV7-2	16	NA	once	TRBJ1-5	CASSLWGSAGREPQHF	TGTGCCAGCAGCTTATGGGGGTCGGCAGGCAGGGAGCCCCAGCATTTT
TRBV7-9	15	NA	NA	TRBJ1-3	CASSFGVRGANTIYF	TGTGCCAGCAGCTTTGGCGTCAGGGGTGCGAACACCATATATTTT
TRBV29-1	16	TRBD1	NA	TRBJ2-5	CSVVQPTDRVGETQYF	TGCAGCGTTGTCCAACCGACGGACAGGGTCGGGGAGACCCAGTACTTC
TRBV19	14	NA	NA	TRBJ2-5	CATRRDPGQETQYF	TGTGCCACCAGGAGGGACCCCGGGCAAGAGACCCAGTACTTC
TRBV5-4	16	TRBD2	NA	TRBJ2-1	CASRFHGLAGYNEQFF	TGTGCCAGCAGGTTCCACGGACTAGCGGGATACAATGAGCAGTTCTTC
TRBV11-3	15	NA	NA	TRBJ2-7	CASSLGRAGTYEQYF	TGTGCCAGCAGCTTAGGGCGGGCGGGAACCTACGAGCAGTACTTC
TRBV5-6	13	NA	NA	TRBJ1-1	CASSLGWGAEAFF	TGTGCCAGCAGCTTGGGGTGGGGAGCTGAAGCTTTCTTT
TRBV5-6	14	TRBD1	NA	TRBJ1-2	CASSLGQGTTGYTF	TGTGCCAGCAGCTTGGGACAGGGTACGACTGGCTACACCTTC
TRBV6-1	13	NA	NA	TRBJ1-2	CASRDDPGRGYTF	TGTGCCAGCAGGGACGACCCAGGGCGCGGCTACACCTTC
TRBV30	14	TRBD1	NA	TRBJ1-1	CAWSPGQGRTEAFF	TGTGCCTGGAGTCCGGGACAGGGGAGAACTGAAGCTTTCTTT
TRBV6-6	16	NA	NA	TRBJ1-3	CASSYGDKHSGNTIYF	TGTGCCAGCAGTTACGGGGACAAGCACTCTGGAAACACCATATATTTT
TRBV15	14	NA	NA	TRBJ1-5	CATSRAGGLKPQHF	TGTGCCACCAGCAGAGCGGGGGGGCTTAAGCCCCAGCATTTT
TRBV19	12	NA	NA	TRBJ1-1	CASRNSVEGAFF	TGTGCCAGTAGAAACAGCGTCGAGGGAGCTTTCTTT
TRBV11-2	15	TRBD1	NA	TRBJ1-6	CASRRTGGSYSPLHF	TGTGCCAGCAGGAGGACAGGTGGCTCCTATTCACCCCTCCACTTT
TRBV7-3	15	NA	NA	TRBJ2-3	CASSPNRAWGDTQYF	TGTGCCAGCAGCCCCAACCGGGCTTGGGGGGATACGCAGTATTTT
TRBV30	12	NA	NA	TRBJ2-5	CAWRGGLETQYF	TGTGCCTGGAGGGGGGGCCTTGAGACCCAGTACTTC